This T cell receptor beta chain was identified during a study of blood T cell repertoires in COVID-19. On the study more broadly: Acute and convalescent COVID-19 specimens originated in the United States, Italy and Spain. The analysed material was cDNA or gDNA that came from T cells, B-cell-depleted T cells, or PBMCs.

In the original processing: Reference gene primer amplification yielded estimated nucleated cell counts. This table comes from immunoSEQ multiplex PCR, and its TCRdb copy is limited to in-frame clones, with some not included. For V, J and clone size, that table is used; D and trimming come from the DNA. The table shows 200,000 to 250,000 clones, with roughly four fifths occurring only once. CDR1 and CDR2 from the germline V gene are MDHEN and SYDVKM. Trimming pared 5 bases from V and 7 bases from J, leaving 3 bases between. The CDR3 contains 10 residues. The sample was peripheral blood. The rearrangement joins TRBV28 to TRBJ2-1; D uncertain. The sequence came from a woman aged 18-30 years with acute or convalescent COVID-19. CDR3 bases: TGTGCCAGCAGTCCGAATGAGCAGTTCTTC. Translation: CASSPNEQFF.